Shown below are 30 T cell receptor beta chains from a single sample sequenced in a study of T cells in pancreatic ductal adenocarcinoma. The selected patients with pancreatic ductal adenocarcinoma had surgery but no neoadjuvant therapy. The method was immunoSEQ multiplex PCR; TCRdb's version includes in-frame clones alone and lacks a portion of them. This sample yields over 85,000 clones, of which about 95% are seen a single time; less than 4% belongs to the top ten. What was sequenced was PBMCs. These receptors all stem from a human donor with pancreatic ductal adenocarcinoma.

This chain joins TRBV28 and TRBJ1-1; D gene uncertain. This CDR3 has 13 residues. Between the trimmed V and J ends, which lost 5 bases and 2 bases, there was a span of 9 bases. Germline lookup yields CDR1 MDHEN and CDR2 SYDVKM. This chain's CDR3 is CASSQLQNTEAFF. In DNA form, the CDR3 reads TGTGCCAGCAGTCAACTCCAAAACACTGAAGCTTTCTTT.

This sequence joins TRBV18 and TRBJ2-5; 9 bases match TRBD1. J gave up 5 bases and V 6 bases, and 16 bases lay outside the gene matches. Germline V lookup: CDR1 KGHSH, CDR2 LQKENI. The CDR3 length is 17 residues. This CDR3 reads CASSPGQGSSTKETQYF. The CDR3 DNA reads TGTGCCAGCTCCCCGGGACAGGGATCGAGCACAAAGGAGACCCAGTACTTC.

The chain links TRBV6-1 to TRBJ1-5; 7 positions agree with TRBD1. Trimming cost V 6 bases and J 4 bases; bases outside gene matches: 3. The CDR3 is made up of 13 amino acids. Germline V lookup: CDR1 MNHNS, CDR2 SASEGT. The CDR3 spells CASRTGNNQPQHF. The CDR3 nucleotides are TGTGCCAGCAGGACAGGGAATAATCAGCCCCAGCATTTT.

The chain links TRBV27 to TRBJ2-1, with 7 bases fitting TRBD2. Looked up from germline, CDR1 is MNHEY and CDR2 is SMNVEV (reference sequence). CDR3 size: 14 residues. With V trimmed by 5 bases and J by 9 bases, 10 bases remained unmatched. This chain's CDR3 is CASSPQVSGGEQFF. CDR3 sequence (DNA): TGTGCCAGCAGTCCCCAAGTTTCGGGAGGTGAGCAGTTCTTC.

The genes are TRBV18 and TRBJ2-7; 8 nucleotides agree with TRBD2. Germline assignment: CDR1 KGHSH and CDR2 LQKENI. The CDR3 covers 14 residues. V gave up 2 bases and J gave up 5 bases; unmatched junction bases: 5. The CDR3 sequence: CASSPGTRLHEQYF. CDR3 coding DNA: TGTGCCAGCTCACCAGGGACTAGGCTCCACGAGCAGTACTTC.

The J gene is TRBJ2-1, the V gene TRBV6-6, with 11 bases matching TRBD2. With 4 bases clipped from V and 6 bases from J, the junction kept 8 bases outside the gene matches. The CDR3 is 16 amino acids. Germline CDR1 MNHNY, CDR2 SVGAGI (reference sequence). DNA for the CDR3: TGTGCCAGCAGTTCCGGTAGCGGGAGGGCCGTCAATGAGCAGTTCTTC. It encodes CASSSGSGRAVNEQFF.

The CDR3 DNA reads TGTGCCAGCTCACCCGGGACAGGATTCCACGAGCAGTACTTC. This sequence encodes CASSPGTGFHEQYF. The chain has TRBV18 and TRBJ2-7, with 8 positions matching TRBD1. The germline gives CDR1 KGHSH, CDR2 LQKENI. The trim removed 3 bases at V and 5 bases at J, leaving 6 bases unmatched. This CDR3 has 14 residues.

CDR3 residues: CASSVDGGTGGEQFF. The CDR3 DNA sequence: TGTGCCAGCAGCGTAGACGGAGGTACGGGCGGTGAGCAGTTCTTC. The J gene is TRBJ2-1, the V gene TRBV9, with D perhaps TRBD2 (5 bases). Trimming cost V 0 bases and J 9 bases, with 16 bases left between them. Looked up from germline, CDR1 is SGDLS and CDR2 is YYNGEE. This CDR3 spans 15 amino acids.

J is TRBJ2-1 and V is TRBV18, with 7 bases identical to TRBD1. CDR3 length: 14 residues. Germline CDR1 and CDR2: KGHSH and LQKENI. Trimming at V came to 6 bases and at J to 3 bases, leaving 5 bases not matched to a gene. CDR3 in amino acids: CASSPGQNYNEQFF. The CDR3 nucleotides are TGTGCCAGCTCCCCGGGACAGAACTACAATGAGCAGTTCTTC.

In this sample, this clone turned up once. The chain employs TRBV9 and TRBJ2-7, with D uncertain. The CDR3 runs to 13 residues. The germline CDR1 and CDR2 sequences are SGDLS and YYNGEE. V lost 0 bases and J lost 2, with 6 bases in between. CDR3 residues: CASSVDEAYEQYF. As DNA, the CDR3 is TGTGCCAGCAGCGTAGACGAGGCCTACGAGCAGTACTTC.

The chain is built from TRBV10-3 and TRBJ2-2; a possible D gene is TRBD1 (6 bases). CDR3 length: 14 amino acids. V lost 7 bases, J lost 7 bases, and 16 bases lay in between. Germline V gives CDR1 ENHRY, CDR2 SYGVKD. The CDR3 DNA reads TGTGCCATCACGGACAGTCCTGGTGTCGGGGAGCTGTTTTTT. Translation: CAITDSPGVGELFF.

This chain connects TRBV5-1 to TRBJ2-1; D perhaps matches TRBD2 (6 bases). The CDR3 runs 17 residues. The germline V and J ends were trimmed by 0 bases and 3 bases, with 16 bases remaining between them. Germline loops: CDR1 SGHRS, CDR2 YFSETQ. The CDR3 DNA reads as TGCGCCAGCAGCTTGGGGGGGTTCGGAGGGAGCTACAATGAGCAGTTCTTC. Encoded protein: CASSLGGFGGSYNEQFF.

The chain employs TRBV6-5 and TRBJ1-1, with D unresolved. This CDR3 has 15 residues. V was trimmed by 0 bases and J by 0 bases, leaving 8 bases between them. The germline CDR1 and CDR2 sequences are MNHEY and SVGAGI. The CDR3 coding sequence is TGTGCCAGCAGTTACTCGCCTCAGTTGAACACTGAAGCTTTCTTT. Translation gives CASSYSPQLNTEAFF.

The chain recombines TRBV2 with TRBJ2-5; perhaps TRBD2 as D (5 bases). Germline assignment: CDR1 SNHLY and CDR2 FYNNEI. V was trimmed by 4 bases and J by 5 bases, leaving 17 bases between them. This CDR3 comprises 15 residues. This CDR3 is CASSGRGLMGETQYF. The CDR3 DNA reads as TGTGCCAGCAGTGGGCGAGGACTGATGGGGGAGACCCAGTACTTC.

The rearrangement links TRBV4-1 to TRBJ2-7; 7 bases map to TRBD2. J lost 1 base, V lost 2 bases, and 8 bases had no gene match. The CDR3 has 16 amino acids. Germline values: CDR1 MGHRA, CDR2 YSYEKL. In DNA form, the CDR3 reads TGCGCCAGCAGCCAACCCGGGAGGCGAAAGTCCTACGAGCAGTACTTC. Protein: CASSQPGRRKSYEQYF.

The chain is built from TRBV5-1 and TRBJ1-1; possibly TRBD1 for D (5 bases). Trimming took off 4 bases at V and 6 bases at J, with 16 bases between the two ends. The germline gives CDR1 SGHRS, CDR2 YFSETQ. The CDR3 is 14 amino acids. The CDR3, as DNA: TGCGCCAGCAGCCTTGGGACTACCTACGCTGAAGCTTTCTTT. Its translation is CASSLGTTYAEAFF.

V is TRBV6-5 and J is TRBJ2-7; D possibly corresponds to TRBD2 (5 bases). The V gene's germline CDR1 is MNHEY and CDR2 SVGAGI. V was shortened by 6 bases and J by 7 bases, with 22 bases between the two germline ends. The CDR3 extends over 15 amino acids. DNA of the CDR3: TGTGCCAGCAGACCTGGACGGGGTCATTTGGGGGAGCAGTACTTC. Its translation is CASRPGRGHLGEQYF.

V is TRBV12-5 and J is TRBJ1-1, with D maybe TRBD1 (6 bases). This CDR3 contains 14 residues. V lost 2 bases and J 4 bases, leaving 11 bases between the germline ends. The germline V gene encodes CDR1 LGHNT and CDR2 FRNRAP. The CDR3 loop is CASGLTGGGTEAFF. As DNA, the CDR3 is TGTGCTAGTGGTTTGACGGGGGGCGGCACTGAAGCTTTCTTT.

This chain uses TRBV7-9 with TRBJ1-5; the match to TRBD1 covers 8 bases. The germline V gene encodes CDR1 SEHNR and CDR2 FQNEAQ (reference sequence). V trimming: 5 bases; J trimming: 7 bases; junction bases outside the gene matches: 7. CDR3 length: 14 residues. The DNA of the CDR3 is TGTGCCAGCAGCCCTAACAGGGGGAAACAGCCCCAGCATTTT. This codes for CASSPNRGKQPQHF.

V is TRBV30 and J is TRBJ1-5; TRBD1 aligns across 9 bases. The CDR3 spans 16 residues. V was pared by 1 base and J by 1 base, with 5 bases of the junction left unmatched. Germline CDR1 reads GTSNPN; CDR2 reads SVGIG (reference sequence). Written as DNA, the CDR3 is TGTGCCTGGAGTGCCGGGACAGGGAAGAGCAATCAGCCCCAGCATTTT. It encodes CAWSAGTGKSNQPQHF.

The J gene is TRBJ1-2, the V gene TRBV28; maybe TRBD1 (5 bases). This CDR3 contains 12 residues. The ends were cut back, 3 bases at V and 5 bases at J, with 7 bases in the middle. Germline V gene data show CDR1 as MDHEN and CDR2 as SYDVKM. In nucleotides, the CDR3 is TGTGCCAGCAGTTTCGCAGGGTATGGCTACACCTTC. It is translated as CASSFAGYGYTF.

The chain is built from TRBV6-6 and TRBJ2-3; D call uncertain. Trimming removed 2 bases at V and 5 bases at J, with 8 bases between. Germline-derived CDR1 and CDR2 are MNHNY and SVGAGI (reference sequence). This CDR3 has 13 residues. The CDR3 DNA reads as TGTGCCAGCAGTTACGGTCCGGGAGATACGCAGTATTTT. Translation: CASSYGPGDTQYF.

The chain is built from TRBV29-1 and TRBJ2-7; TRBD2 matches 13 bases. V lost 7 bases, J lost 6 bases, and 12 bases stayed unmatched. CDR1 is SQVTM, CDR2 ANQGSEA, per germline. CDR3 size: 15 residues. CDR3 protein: CSARLAGGPGGEQYF. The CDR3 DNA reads TGCAGCGCCCGACTAGCGGGAGGCCCGGGGGGCGAGCAGTACTTC.

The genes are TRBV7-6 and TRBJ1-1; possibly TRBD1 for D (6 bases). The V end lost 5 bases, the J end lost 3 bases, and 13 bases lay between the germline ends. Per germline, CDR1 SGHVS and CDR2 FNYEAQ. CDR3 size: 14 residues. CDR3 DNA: TGTGCCAGCAGCAGGGGGACGGGTTACACTGAAGCTTTCTTT. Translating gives CASSRGTGYTEAFF. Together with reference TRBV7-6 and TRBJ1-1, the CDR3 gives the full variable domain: GAGVSQSPRYKVTKRGQDVALRCDPISGHVSLYWYRQALGQGPEFLTYFNYEAQQDKSGLPNDRFSAERPEGSISTLTIQRTEQRDSAMYRCASSRGTGYTEAFFGQGTRLTVV.

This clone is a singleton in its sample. The CDR3 DNA reads as TGTGCCAGCACCTGGAGCAGGGTGAACACTGAAGCTTTCTTT. Encoded protein: CASTWSRVNTEAFF. This chain joins TRBV7-8 and TRBJ1-1; tentatively, D is TRBD1 (5 bases). The CDR3 covers 14 residues. The V end lost 7 bases, the J end lost 0 bases, and 12 bases lay between the germline ends. Per the germline V gene, CDR1 is SGHVS and CDR2 is FQNEAQ.

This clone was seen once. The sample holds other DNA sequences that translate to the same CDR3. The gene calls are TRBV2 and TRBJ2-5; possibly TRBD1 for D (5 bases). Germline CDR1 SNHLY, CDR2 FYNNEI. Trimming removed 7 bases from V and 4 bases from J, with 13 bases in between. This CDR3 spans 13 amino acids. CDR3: CASTGGRVETQYF. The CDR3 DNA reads TGTGCCAGCACCGGTGGCAGGGTAGAGACCCAGTACTTC.

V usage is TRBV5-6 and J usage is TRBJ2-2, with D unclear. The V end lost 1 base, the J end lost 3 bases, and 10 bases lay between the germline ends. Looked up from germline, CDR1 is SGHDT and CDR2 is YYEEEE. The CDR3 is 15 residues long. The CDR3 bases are TGTGCCAGCAGCTTGACTCTTTCTTACACCGGGGAGCTGTTTTTT. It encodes CASSLTLSYTGELFF.

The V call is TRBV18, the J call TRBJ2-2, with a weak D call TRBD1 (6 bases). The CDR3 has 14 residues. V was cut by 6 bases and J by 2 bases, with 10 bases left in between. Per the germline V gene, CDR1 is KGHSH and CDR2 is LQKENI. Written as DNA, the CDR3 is TGTGCCAGCTCCGGACAGCTCAACACCGGGGAGCTGTTTTTT. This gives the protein CASSGQLNTGELFF.

CDR3 nucleotide sequence: TGTGCCAGCAGCAAAGGACCTAGCGGGAGGGCCCTCGACGCCCCGCACCGAGAGACCCAGTACTTC. Translated, it gives CASSKGPSGRALDAPHRETQYF. This chain connects TRBV21-1 to TRBJ2-5; the table's TRBD2 call for D was not verified on the DNA. TRBV21-1 is marked as a pseudogene. This CDR3 comprises 22 residues.

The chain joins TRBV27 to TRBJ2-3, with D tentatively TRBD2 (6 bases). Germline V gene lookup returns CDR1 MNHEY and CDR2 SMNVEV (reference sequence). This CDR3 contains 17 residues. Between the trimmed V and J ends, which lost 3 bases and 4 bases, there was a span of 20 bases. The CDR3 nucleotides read TGTGCCAGCAGTTTGAAACTTCGGGGACTTTTAGCAGATACGCAGTATTTT. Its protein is CASSLKLRGLLADTQYF.